These 25 T cell receptor beta chains were all obtained from the same sample, sequenced in a study of naive and memory T cell subsets. Blood and skin TCR RNA was reverse transcribed with alpha and beta constant primers. TCRdb independently ran MiXCR on the 5' RACE reads; one entry per CDR3 protein. Of about 22,000 distinct CDR3 sequences listed, about 4% are singletons. Whole blood, about 2.5 ml, came from adult healthy volunteers. The receptors shown here come from a male donor in good health.

This clonotype came up many times. The V gene is TRBV7-9, the J gene TRBJ2-7; TRBD2 matches 12 bases. CDR3 length: 14 amino acids. V was pared by 5 bases and J by 7 bases, with 6 bases of the junction left unmatched. CDR1 SEHNR and CDR2 FQNEAQ come from the germline V gene (reference sequence). The CDR3: CASSRLAGALEQYF. The CDR3, as DNA: TGTGCCAGCAGCCGACTAGCGGGAGCCCTTGAGCAGTACTTC.

This clonotype ranks as medium-sized. The chain combines TRBV27 with TRBJ2-7; D may correspond to TRBD1 or TRBD2 (5 bases each). The CDR3 is 14 amino acids. The V and J ends lost 5 bases and 6 bases respectively, with 17 bases between them. The germline V gene has CDR1 MNHEY and CDR2 SMNVEV (reference sequence). The CDR3 DNA sequence: TGTGCCAGCAGTCCCGGGACCCGACTGAGCGAGCAGTACTTC. The encoded protein is CASSPGTRLSEQYF.

Many counts were recorded for this clonotype. This sequence joins TRBV19 and TRBJ1-1; tentatively, D is TRBD1 (6 bases). The V end was cut by 9 bases, the J end by 4 bases, with 18 bases between. This CDR3 has 14 residues. Germline CDR1 is LNHDA and CDR2 is SQIVND (reference sequence). CDR3 protein: CASSNRALGTEAFF. CDR3 coding DNA: TGTGCCAGCTCAAACAGGGCTCTGGGCACTGAAGCTTTCTTT. Variable domain in full (rest from reference TRBV19 and TRBJ1-1): DGGITQSPKYLFRKEGQNVTLSCEQNLNHDAMYWYRQDPGQGLRLIYYSQIVNDFQKGDIAEGYSVSREKKESFPLTVTSAQKNPTAFYLCASSNRALGTEAFFGQGTRLTVV.

The table lists this clonotype with many counts. V and J are TRBV9 and TRBJ1-2; 9 bases agree with TRBD1. V shed 4 bases, J shed 3 bases, and the junction held 10 bases outside the gene matches. Per the germline V gene, CDR1 is SGDLS and CDR2 is YYNGEE. The CDR3 consists of 16 residues. The CDR3 sequence is CASSSPRTGADYGYTF. CDR3 sequence (DNA): TGTGCCAGCAGCTCCCCCCGGACAGGGGCTGACTATGGCTACACCTTC.

This clonotype was detected many times. This chain uses TRBV5-1 with TRBJ2-3; D not resolved. The CDR3 runs 14 residues. V was cut by 1 base and J by 4 bases, with 10 bases left in between. Germline-derived CDR1 and CDR2 are SGHRS and YFSETQ. This chain's CDR3 is CASSLLSHPDTQYF. CDR3 coding DNA: TGCGCCAGCAGCTTGCTCTCCCATCCAGATACGCAGTATTTT. Together with reference TRBV5-1 and TRBJ2-3, the CDR3 gives the full variable domain: KAGVTQTPRYLIKTRGQQVTLSCSPISGHRSVSWYQQTPGQGLQFLFEYFSETQRNKGNFPGRFSGRQFSNSRSEMNVSTLELGDSALYLCASSLLSHPDTQYFGPGTRLTVL.

This clonotype appeared many times. This chain uses TRBV4-3 with TRBJ2-1; no clear D. Trimming took 4 bases from V and 9 from J, leaving 19 bases between them. The CDR3 extends over 15 amino acids. Germline assignment: CDR1 LGHNA and CDR2 YSLEER. The CDR3 DNA sequence: TGCGCCAGCAGCCTTCACGTGGTTATGGTCCGTGAGCAGTTCTTC. Translated: CASSLHVVMVREQFF.

Ten or more counts support this clonotype. V gene TRBV7-2 combines with J gene TRBJ2-1; possibly TRBD2 for D (6 bases). The CDR3 covers 15 residues. The V end was cut by 0 bases, the J end by 2 bases, with 8 bases between. Germline V gene lookup returns CDR1 SGHTA and CDR2 FQGNSA. The CDR3 sequence is CASSLASGPYNEQFF. Written as DNA, the CDR3 is TGTGCCAGCAGCTTAGCTAGCGGCCCCTACAATGAGCAGTTCTTC. Full variable domain (rest looked up from reference TRBV7-2 and TRBJ2-1): GAGVSQSPSNKVTEKGKDVELRCDPISGHTALYWYRQSLGQGLEFLIYFQGNSAPDKSGLPSDRFSAERTGGSVSTLTIQRTQQEDSAVYLCASSLASGPYNEQFFGPGTRLTVL.

This clonotype was recorded many times. The V gene is TRBV27, the J gene TRBJ1-2; D is possibly TRBD1 (5 bases). The CDR3 has 14 residues. V was shortened by 5 bases and J by 2 bases, with 12 bases between the two germline ends. CDR1 and CDR2 (germline): MNHEY, SMNVEV (reference sequence). The CDR3 nucleotides are TGTGCCAGCAGTCCCGACAGAGCCAACTATGGCTACACCTTC. Amino acid sequence: CASSPDRANYGYTF.

This sequence joins TRBV29-1 and TRBJ2-1, with no clear D. CDR1 and CDR2 from the germline V gene are SQVTM and ANQGSEA. Between the trimmed V and J ends, which lost 3 bases and 7 bases, there was a span of 7 bases. The CDR3 length is 11 residues. The CDR3: CSVDKGNEQFF. The CDR3 nucleotides read TGCAGCGTTGACAAAGGGAATGAGCAGTTCTTC.

This clonotype was counted many times. The chain employs TRBV29-1 and TRBJ2-7; possibly TRBD2 for D (7 bases). Germline V CDR1 and CDR2: SQVTM, ANQGSEA. The CDR3 runs to 12 residues. V lost 6 bases and J 7 bases, leaving 16 bases between the germline ends. CDR3 residues: CSVSPGGGEQYF. In DNA form, the CDR3 reads TGCAGCGTATCGCCGGGGGGCGGAGAGCAGTACTTC.

This clonotype was counted many times. V usage is TRBV5-1 and J usage is TRBJ2-6; tentatively, D is TRBD1 (6 bases). The V gene's germline CDR1 is SGHRS and CDR2 YFSETQ. Trimming shortened V by 4 bases and J by 4 bases, and 21 bases separated the two germline ends. The CDR3 is 18 amino acids. CDR3 residues: CASSETGISLRGANVLTF. Here the CDR3 DNA reads TGCGCCAGCAGCGAAACAGGGATTTCTCTCCGAGGGGCCAACGTCCTGACTTTC.

This clonotype came up many times. The rearrangement links TRBV29-1 to TRBJ2-1, with 8 positions matching TRBD1. Trimming at V came to 7 bases and at J to 1 base, leaving 9 bases not matched to a gene. CDR1 is SQVTM, CDR2 ANQGSEA, per germline. The CDR3 is 15 amino acids. The CDR3 DNA sequence: TGCAGCGGCCTTGGACAGGGTAATTCCTACAATGAGCAGTTCTTC. This codes for CSGLGQGNSYNEQFF.

The chain carries TRBV12-3 or TRBV12-4 and TRBJ2-2; a weak D match, TRBD2 (6 bases). Trimming left V 5 bases short and J 2 bases short, with 18 bases between. The CDR3 is 17 residues long. CDR3 DNA: TGTGCCAGCAGTCCCGCGGGACTCGCCTTAAACACCGGGGAGCTGTTTTTT. Amino acid sequence: CASSPAGLALNTGELFF.

This clonotype appeared a single time. A much larger clone is a single base away; this may be a read error. The chain carries TRBV6-6 and TRBJ2-5; weak D call: TRBD1 (6 bases). Germline V gene sequence: CDR1 MNHNY, CDR2 SVGAGI (reference sequence). The CDR3 is made up of 16 amino acids. V lost 2 bases, J lost 3 bases, and 16 bases lay in between. The CDR3 protein is CASSYPPDSRKETQYF. CDR3 in DNA: TGTGCCAGCAGTTACCCCCCGGACAGCCGAAAAGAGACCCAGTACTTC.

This clonotype was detected many times. At one end the junction does not follow the germline gene, possibly because of a read error. The genes are TRBV20-1 and TRBJ2-7; 8 positions match TRBD2. Looked up from germline, CDR1 is DFQATT and CDR2 is SNEGSKA (reference sequence). The CDR3 covers 12 residues. The CDR3 protein is CSARDQAGVRFF. CDR3 nucleotide sequence: TGCAGTGCTAGAGATCAAGCGGGGGTCCGCTTCTTC.

This clonotype was observed at least ten times. The chain combines TRBV9 with TRBJ2-3, with 11 bases lining up with TRBD2. CDR3 length equals 20 residues. Germline V gene data show CDR1 as SGDLS and CDR2 as YYNGEE. Trimming took 4 bases from V and 5 from J; bases not matched to a gene: 21. CDR3 DNA: TGTGCCAGCAGCCCAACCCTAGCGGGGGGCACAGTGAGCGTCAGAGATACGCAGTATTTT. Translated: CASSPTLAGGTVSVRDTQYF.

This clonotype was seen repeatedly, ten times or more. The V call is TRBV20-1, the J call TRBJ2-7; tentative D call: TRBD2 (5 bases). V was trimmed by 5 bases and J by 2 bases, leaving 16 bases between them. The CDR3 has 14 amino acids. Germline V lookup: CDR1 DFQATT, CDR2 SNEGSKA (reference sequence). The CDR3 coding sequence is TGCAGTGCTTCCAGCGGCGATGAGCCCTACGAGCAGTACTTC. Translated, it gives CSASSGDEPYEQYF.

The table lists this clonotype with many counts. The chain joins TRBV28 to TRBJ2-7; 7 nucleotides line up with TRBD1. Germline trimming cut 6 bases from V and 2 bases from J; bases unmatched to any gene: 13. The CDR3 has 16 amino acids. Germline lookup yields CDR1 MDHEN and CDR2 SYDVKM. CDR3 amino acids: CASRPLTSGQTYEQYF. CDR3 DNA: TGTGCCAGCAGGCCACTAACCTCGGGACAGACCTACGAGCAGTACTTC.

As to this clonotype: This may come from a read error, since a much larger clone is one base off. V gene TRBV19 combines with J gene TRBJ2-6; tentative D call: TRBD1 (5 bases). The length of the CDR3 is 14 residues. Per germline, CDR1 LNHDA and CDR2 SQIVND (reference sequence). The CDR3 DNA is TGTGCCAGTAGTATCAGCTCTGGGGCCAACGTCCAGACTTTC. This encodes CASSISSGANVQTF.

This clonotype was recorded many times. The chain has TRBV30 and TRBJ1-4; D remains unclear. Trimming removed 1 base at V and 6 bases at J, with 15 bases between. Germline V gives CDR1 GTSNPN, CDR2 SVGIG (reference sequence). The CDR3 extends over 15 amino acids. CDR3 nucleotide sequence: TGTGCCTGGAGTGCAATCGGTCAGTTGGATGAAAAACTGTTTTTT. It is translated as CAWSAIGQLDEKLFF.

This clonotype was observed a few times. One end of the junction fails to match germline, which may point to a read error. The V gene is TRBV10-3, the J gene TRBJ1-2; D gene ambiguous. The CDR3 totals 12 residues. CDR1 and CDR2 from the germline V gene are ENHRY and SYGVKD. The DNA for the CDR3 is TGTGCCATCAGTGAGGAGCCGTATGGCGACACCTTC. Residues: CAISEEPYGDTF.

In this sample, this clonotype turned up many times. The rearrangement links TRBV2 to TRBJ2-6; D is unresolved. The CDR3 is 13 amino acids. V was trimmed by 6 bases and J by 0 bases, leaving 3 bases between them. CDR1 and CDR2 (germline): SNHLY, FYNNEI. Here the CDR3 reads CASRGSGANVLTF. The CDR3, as DNA: TGTGCCAGCAGGGGCTCTGGGGCCAACGTCCTGACTTTC.

There are many counts of this clonotype. The chain employs TRBV6-5 and TRBJ2-7, with D possibly being TRBD2 (6 bases). The V end was cut by 2 bases, the J end by 0 bases, with 11 bases between. This CDR3 has 15 amino acids. Germline lookup yields CDR1 MNHEY and CDR2 SVGAGI. DNA for the CDR3: TGTGCCAGCAGTTACCGGGACGGGAGCTCCTACGAGCAGTACTTC. It is translated as CASSYRDGSSYEQYF.

Ten or more counts support this clonotype. The chain combines TRBV5-1 with TRBJ2-7, with 9 bases identical to TRBD2. Per germline, CDR1 SGHRS and CDR2 YFSETQ. This CDR3 comprises 16 residues. Unmatched junction bases numbered 12, after V lost 4 bases and J lost 4 bases. CDR3 nucleotides: TGCGCCAGCAGCCCGGCCGCGGGGGGGCCTCCTTACGAGCAGTACTTC. This codes for CASSPAAGGPPYEQYF.

This clonotype was counted ten times or more. The chain uses TRBV11-2 and TRBJ2-7, with 14 bases lining up with TRBD2. With V trimmed by 5 bases and J by 4 bases, 4 bases remained unmatched. This CDR3 contains 15 residues. Germline values: CDR1 SGHAT, CDR2 FQNNGV. CDR3 loop: CASSPGTSGGYEQYF. CDR3 DNA: TGTGCCAGCAGCCCCGGGACTAGCGGGGGTTACGAGCAGTACTTC.